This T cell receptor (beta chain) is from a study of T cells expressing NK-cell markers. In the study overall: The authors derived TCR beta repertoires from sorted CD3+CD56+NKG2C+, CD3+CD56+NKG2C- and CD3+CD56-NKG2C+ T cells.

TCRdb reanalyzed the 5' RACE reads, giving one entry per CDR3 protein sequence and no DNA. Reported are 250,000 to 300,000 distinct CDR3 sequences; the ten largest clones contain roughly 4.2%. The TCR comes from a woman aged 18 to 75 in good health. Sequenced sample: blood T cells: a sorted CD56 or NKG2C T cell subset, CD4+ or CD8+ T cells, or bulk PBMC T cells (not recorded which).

CDR3 loop: CASSLGGDETQYF. V usage is TRBV11-3 and J usage is TRBJ2-5; checking the TCRdb D call of TRBD1 is not possible without DNA. Germline V gene sequence: CDR1 SGHNT, CDR2 YENEEA. This CDR3 is 13 amino acids long.